The next 32 T cell receptor beta chains were all read from a single sample in a study of T cell repertoires in cytomegalovirus infection (dated by TCRdb to between 2018 and 2020). Sequencer: Illumina HiSeq 1500. In TCRdb, the public reads were trimmed at Q25 with fastp and aligned with MiXCR, with productive beta chains retained. Every entry covers one CDR3 protein and lists the most common genes and DNA from its rows. The sample table lists some 600,000 distinct CDR3 sequences, about 24% of them with a count of one. The ten largest clones represent approximately 8.2% of the sample. The specimen sequenced was CD8+ T cells from PBMCs. These receptors all stem from a human donor in good health (CMV status not recorded). Some clones in this sample may be carry-over from other donors' samples.

The V and J genes are TRBV7-8 and TRBJ2-1, with D possibly being TRBD1 or TRBD2 (5 bases each). The CDR3 covers 14 residues. Germline loops: CDR1 SGHVS, CDR2 FQNEAQ. The V and J ends lost 0 bases and 6 bases respectively, with 9 bases between them. The CDR3 spells CASSLAGVINEQFF. CDR3 in DNA: TGTGCCAGCAGCTTAGCGGGGGTGATCAATGAGCAGTTCTTC.

This clonotype showed up just a few times. Here the CDR3 DNA reads TGTGCTAGTGGTTTGCTAGCGGGGGCTTGGACCAATGAGCAGTTCTTC. Residues: CASGLLAGAWTNEQFF. The chain recombines TRBV12-5 with TRBJ2-1; TRBD2 aligns across 10 bases. The V segment lost 2 bases and the J segment 6 bases; nucleotides outside the gene matches: 7. The CDR3 has 16 residues. The germline gives CDR1 LGHNT, CDR2 FRNRAP.

This clonotype has only a few counts. The chain employs TRBV10-3 and TRBJ2-1; no definite D call. This CDR3 is 16 amino acids long. Trimming removed 10 bases from V and 1 base from J, with 20 bases in between. Germline V gives CDR1 ENHRY, CDR2 SYGVKD. CDR3 region: CANGADGAWSYNEQFF. CDR3 coding DNA: TGTGCCAACGGTGCGGACGGCGCATGGTCCTACAATGAGCAGTTCTTC.

This clonotype came up a few times. This chain connects TRBV11-3 to TRBJ2-5, with D perhaps TRBD2 (5 bases). Germline V lookup: CDR1 SGHNT, CDR2 YENEEA. CDR3 length equals 11 residues. The germline V and J ends were trimmed by 5 bases and 7 bases, with 8 bases remaining between them. The CDR3 protein is CASSRDGTQYF. The CDR3 DNA sequence: TGTGCCAGCAGCCGGGATGGGACCCAGTACTTC.

The chain has TRBV6-6 and TRBJ2-6; 7 nucleotides line up with TRBD1. The CDR3 spans 18 residues. V lost 4 bases, J lost 0 bases, and 9 bases stayed unmatched. Germline V gives CDR1 MNHNY, CDR2 SVGAGI (reference sequence). The CDR3 DNA follows: TGTGCCAGCAGTTTCCGGGACAGAGTTTTCTCTGGGGCCAACGTCCTGACTTTC. This sequence encodes CASSFRDRVFSGANVLTF.

The CDR3 sequence is CASRYPGQGRENEQFF. The CDR3 nucleotides read TGTGCCAGCAGATACCCGGGACAGGGGAGGGAGAATGAGCAGTTCTTC. J is TRBJ2-1 and V is TRBV2; 10 nucleotides align to TRBD1. CDR3 length equals 16 residues. The germline V gene encodes CDR1 SNHLY and CDR2 FYNNEI. V was pared by 6 bases and J by 7 bases, with 12 bases of the junction left unmatched.

This clonotype came up a few times. The chain couples TRBV7-6 to TRBJ2-1; no clear D gene. From germline, CDR1 is SGHVS and CDR2 FNYEAQ. The ends were cut back, 6 bases at V and 1 base at J, with 13 bases in the middle. The CDR3 contains 15 residues. The CDR3 sequence: CASRRWENSYNEQFF. The CDR3, as DNA: TGTGCCAGCAGGCGATGGGAAAATTCCTACAATGAGCAGTTCTTC.

Points on this clonotype: At one boundary the junction diverges from the germline segment, which might be a read error. The chain has TRBV7-9 and TRBJ2-3; D is possibly TRBD1 or TRBD2 (6 bases each). This CDR3 comprises 15 residues. Looked up from germline, CDR1 is SEHNR and CDR2 is FQNEAQ (reference sequence). The CDR3 region has the DNA TGTGACAGCAGCTTAGCGGCAGGGGCCACAGATACGCAGTATTTT. Translating it yields CDSSLAAGATDTQYF.

This clonotype showed up just a few times. The rearrangement joins TRBV29-1 to TRBJ2-1; 9 nucleotides agree with TRBD1. CDR3 length: 17 amino acids. CDR1 is SQVTM, CDR2 ANQGSEA, per germline. J gave up 3 bases and V 0 bases, and 9 bases lay outside the gene matches. CDR3 amino acids: CSVEDEGQGRIYNEQFF. As DNA, the CDR3 is TGCAGCGTTGAAGACGAGGGACAGGGAAGGATCTACAATGAGCAGTTCTTC.

Points on this clonotype: A read error may be the cause here, since a much bigger clone is one base away. The chain is built from TRBV7-2 and TRBJ2-7, with 13 bases lining up with TRBD2. Germline V gives CDR1 SGHTA, CDR2 FQGNSA. This CDR3 is built from 15 residues. CDR3 coding DNA: TGTGTCAGCAGCTCGGGACTAGCGGGGATCTACGAGCAGTACTTC. It encodes CVSSSGLAGIYEQYF. The full variable domain, rest sourced from reference TRBV7-2 and TRBJ2-7, is GAGVSQSPSNKVTEKGKDVELRCDPISGHTALYWYRQSLGQGLEFLIYFQGNSAPDKSGLPSDRFSAERTGGSVSTLTIQRTQQEDSAVYLCVSSSGLAGIYEQYFGPGTRLTVT.

This clonotype was counted between two and nine times. The chain combines TRBV4-2 with TRBJ1-1; possibly TRBD1 for D (5 bases). Germline values: CDR1 LGHNA, CDR2 YNFKEQ. This CDR3 has 15 amino acids. Between the trimmed V and J ends, which lost 0 bases and 4 bases, there was a span of 12 bases. In DNA, the CDR3 is TGTGCCAGCAGCCAAGATGGGGGTGTGGGCACTGAAGCTTTCTTT. Translation gives CASSQDGGVGTEAFF.

The chain employs TRBV20-1 and TRBJ2-3; TRBD1 might be the D (6 bases). From germline, CDR1 is DFQATT and CDR2 SNEGSKA (reference sequence). The CDR3 is made up of 15 amino acids. V dropped 6 bases and J dropped 2 bases, with 18 bases sitting between them. The CDR3 DNA reads as TGCAGTGCGATACAGGGTAATACAGTCACAGATACGCAGTATTTT. This sequence encodes CSAIQGNTVTDTQYF.

This clonotype was found a few times. The gene calls are TRBV6-2 or TRBV6-3 and TRBJ2-1; D uncertain. Trimming left V 1 base short and J 8 bases short, with 12 bases between. Germline CDR1 reads MNHEY; CDR2 reads SVGEGT. The CDR3 runs 14 residues. DNA for the CDR3: TGTGCCAGCAGTTACTACGGTCAGTTAGATGAGCAGTTCTTC. Its protein is CASSYYGQLDEQFF.

This clonotype was recorded a few times. The chain combines TRBV29-1 with TRBJ2-1; the D gene is possibly TRBD2 (6 bases). CDR3 length equals 12 residues. Trimming took off 4 bases at V and 9 bases at J, with 13 bases between the two ends. Germline values: CDR1 SQVTM, CDR2 ANQGSEA. Here the CDR3 reads CSVGVGGGEQFF. The CDR3 DNA sequence: TGCAGCGTTGGTGTCGGGGGAGGTGAGCAGTTCTTC.

The chain carries TRBV29-1 and TRBJ1-4; 7 bases are a match to TRBD1. There are 12 residues in the CDR3. Germline-derived CDR1 and CDR2 are SQVTM and ANQGSEA. Trimming removed 6 bases from V and 5 bases from J; junction bases left unmatched: 3. DNA of the CDR3: TGCAGCGTCCCAGGGGGGAATGAAAAACTGTTTTTT. Encoded protein: CSVPGGNEKLFF.

The chain couples TRBV5-6 to TRBJ1-1; D is uncertain. The CDR3 contains 15 residues. Per germline, CDR1 SGHDT and CDR2 YYEEEE. V dropped 2 bases and J dropped 8 bases, with 19 bases sitting between them. The chain's CDR3 is CASSFYKADLWEAFF. In nucleotides, the CDR3 is TGTGCCAGCAGCTTTTATAAGGCGGACCTCTGGGAAGCTTTCTTT.

Ten or more counts support this clonotype. Compared with germline, one end of the junction differs, possibly owing to a read error. The chain uses TRBV7-7 and TRBJ2-5; D remains ambiguous. This CDR3 has 14 amino acids. Germline V lookup: CDR1 SSHAT, CDR2 FNYEAQ (reference sequence). The CDR3 bases are TGTGCTAGCAGCTTAGTAGAGGTCGGATCGACCCAGTACTTC. Translated, it gives CASSLVEVGSTQYF.

This clonotype has a handful of counts. The CDR3 DNA sequence: TGTGCCAGCAGTGACAGTCATCCGGGGCGAATAACTGAAGCTTTCTTT. Translated, it gives CASSDSHPGRITEAFF. The V and J genes are TRBV25-1 and TRBJ1-1; possible D gene TRBD1, 5 bases. In germline, CDR1 is MGHDK, CDR2 SYGVNS. Trimming pared 3 bases from V and 5 bases from J, leaving 19 bases between. This CDR3 spans 16 amino acids.

This clonotype was seen ten or more times. The chain links TRBV6-2 or TRBV6-3 to TRBJ2-1; D not certain. The CDR3 extends over 12 amino acids. Between the trimmed V and J ends, which lost 4 bases and 10 bases, there was a span of 11 bases. Germline CDR1 is MNHEY and CDR2 is SVGEGT. CDR3 nucleotides: TGTGCCAGCAGTTTAGACTCCCACGAGCAGTTCTTC. Translation gives CASSLDSHEQFF.

This clonotype was found a few times. This chain links TRBV7-9 with TRBJ1-1; TRBD1 is a possible D gene (6 bases). This CDR3 region has 14 residues. Germline CDR1 reads SEHNR; CDR2 reads FQNEAQ (reference sequence). The V end was cut by 3 bases, the J end by 1 base, with 9 bases between. CDR3: CASSFRGQNTEAFF. CDR3 sequence (DNA): TGTGCCAGCAGCTTTCGGGGACAGAACACTGAAGCTTTCTTT.

This clonotype has just a few counts. This chain uses TRBV7-9 with TRBJ2-1; D may correspond to TRBD1 or TRBD2 (5 bases each). The germline V gene encodes CDR1 SEHNR and CDR2 FQNEAQ (reference sequence). The CDR3 is 15 amino acids. The V end was cut by 5 bases, the J end by 5 bases, with 16 bases between. The CDR3 is CASSPTTGRDNEQFF. CDR3 coding DNA: TGTGCCAGCAGCCCCACTACGGGACGTGACAATGAGCAGTTCTTC.

The CDR3 loop is CASSLPPGQARTDTQYF. CDR3 sequence (DNA): TGCGCCAGCAGCTTGCCCCCTGGACAGGCCCGCACAGATACGCAGTATTTT. The chain carries TRBV5-1 and TRBJ2-3, with 7 bases fitting TRBD1. This CDR3 comprises 17 residues. Looked up from germline, CDR1 is SGHRS and CDR2 is YFSETQ. The V gene end was trimmed by 1 base and the J gene end by 1 base; junction bases not matched to a gene: 9.

This clonotype was counted only a few times. The gene calls are TRBV6-5 and TRBJ1-1; 8 bases are shared with TRBD1. The V and J ends lost 5 bases and 3 bases, in that order; junction bases with no gene match: 26. There are 21 residues in the CDR3. The germline gives CDR1 MNHEY, CDR2 SVGAGI. CDR3 residues: CASSPKPPTGERYIADTEAFF. CDR3 DNA: TGTGCCAGCAGTCCAAAACCTCCGACAGGGGAACGTTATATTGCGGACACTGAAGCTTTCTTT.

CDR3 DNA: TGTGCCACCAGTGAAGAAGAGACCCAGTACTTC. Its translation: CATSEEETQYF. This sequence joins TRBV24-1 and TRBJ2-5; D unclear. CDR3 length equals 11 residues. V lost 4 bases to trimming and J lost 3 bases, with 2 bases between them. Germline-derived CDR1 and CDR2 are KGHDR and SFDVKD.

The rearrangement joins TRBV10-3 to TRBJ2-6; TRBD1 aligns across 9 bases. The CDR3 is made up of 17 amino acids. Looked up from germline, CDR1 is ENHRY and CDR2 is SYGVKD. V lost 1 base and J lost 0; bases outside the gene matches: 1. The CDR3 is CAISEWDRDSGANVLTF. DNA of the CDR3: TGTGCCATCAGTGAGTGGGACAGGGACTCTGGGGCCAACGTCCTGACTTTC.

The chain links TRBV2 to TRBJ1-1; D is unclear. This CDR3 is 13 amino acids long. Germline CDR1 and CDR2: SNHLY and FYNNEI. Trimming stripped 1 base from V and 4 bases from J, with 7 bases between. CDR3 DNA sequence: TGTGCCAGCAGTGAAGGACGGGCCACTGAAGCTTTCTTT. This translates into CASSEGRATEAFF.

The chain joins TRBV18 to TRBJ2-1; 7 nucleotides align to TRBD2. CDR1 is KGHSH, CDR2 LQKENI, per germline. V dropped 7 bases and J dropped 0; count of bases not matched to a gene: 3. CDR3 length equals 14 residues. This CDR3 reads CASWEGVSYNEQFF. In DNA, the CDR3 is TGTGCCAGCTGGGAGGGAGTCTCCTACAATGAGCAGTTCTTC. The full variable domain, in which reference TRBV18 and TRBJ2-1 provide the parts outside the CDR3, is NAGVMQNPRHLVRRRGQEARLRCSPMKGHSHVYWYRQLPEEGLKFMVYLQKENIIDESGMPKERFSAEFPKEGPSILRIQQVVRGDSAAYFCASWEGVSYNEQFFGPGTRLTVL.

In DNA form, the CDR3 reads TGTGCCAGCAGTGACAGGGGGCCAGTAGGTGGCTACACCTTC. It is translated as CASSDRGPVGGYTF. V and J are TRBV2 and TRBJ1-2, with TRBD1 matching over 8 bases. This CDR3 comprises 14 residues. CDR1 is SNHLY, CDR2 FYNNEI, per germline. With 3 bases clipped from V and 7 bases from J, the junction kept 7 bases outside the gene matches.

In its sample, this clonotype was seen many times. The chain's CDR3 is CASSHLEQGYQPQHF. CDR3 bases: TGCGCCAGCAGCCACTTGGAACAGGGATATCAGCCCCAGCATTTT. The rearrangement uses TRBV4-1 and TRBJ1-5; D is perhaps TRBD1 (6 bases). Germline-derived CDR1 and CDR2 are MGHRA and YSYEKL. This CDR3 comprises 15 residues. V was cut by 3 bases and J by 5 bases, with 14 bases left in between.

This clonotype has at least ten counts. V gene TRBV7-9 combines with J gene TRBJ2-7; 7 nucleotides line up with TRBD1. Trimming at V came to 4 bases and at J to 5 bases, leaving 5 bases not matched to a gene. The CDR3 is 13 amino acids. Germline V gives CDR1 SEHNR, CDR2 FQNEAQ (reference sequence). The CDR3 DNA sequence: TGTGCCAGCAGCTCCGACAGGGTCAACGAGCAGTACTTC. It yields the protein CASSSDRVNEQYF.

This clonotype has a handful of counts. The chain uses TRBV6-6 and TRBJ2-7, with D possibly TRBD2 on 6 matching bases. Germline-derived CDR1 and CDR2 are MNHNY and SVGAGI (reference sequence). This CDR3 spans 13 amino acids. Trimming removed 5 bases from V and 3 bases from J, with 11 bases in between. CDR3 bases: TGTGCCAGCAGTGGAGGGATCGGCTACGAGCAGTACGTC. Protein sequence: CASSGGIGYEQYV.

The V gene is TRBV29-1, the J gene TRBJ1-1; TRBD1 agrees at 7 bases. Trimming at V came to 5 bases and at J to 6 bases, leaving 9 bases not matched to a gene. CDR1 is SQVTM and CDR2 is ANQGSEA in the germline V gene. This CDR3 has 13 residues. This chain's CDR3 is CSVYRDSSSEAFF. CDR3 DNA sequence: TGCAGCGTTTACCGGGACAGCTCTTCTGAAGCTTTCTTT.